This T cell receptor (beta chain) is from a study of blood T cell repertoires in COVID-19. Looking at the study overall: Donors in the United States, Italy and Spain gave samples during acute or convalescent COVID-19. T cells, B-cell-depleted T cells, or PBMCs provided the cDNA or gDNA that served as material.

Original processing notes: Reference gene primer amplification in the assay estimated nucleated cell counts. Using immunoSEQ multiplex PCR, the repertoire was profiled, and TCRdb retains in-frame clones only, with some absent. V and J calls plus clone size are reproduced from that table; the DNA served to infer D and trimming. This table holds fewer than 150,000 clones, about 81% found once. Germline CDR1 and CDR2: SGHRS and YFSETQ. Trimming took 4 bases from V and 3 from J, leaving 10 bases between them. The CDR3 length is 14 residues. This clone was picked up a small number of times. The chain employs TRBV5-1 and TRBJ2-2; D might be TRBD1 (6 bases). Material: peripheral blood. This TCR was sampled from a woman older than 75 with acute or convalescent COVID-19. The CDR3 DNA sequence: TGCGCCAGCAGCAAGGGACAAGACACCGGGGAGCTGTTTTTT. This translates into CASSKGQDTGELFF.